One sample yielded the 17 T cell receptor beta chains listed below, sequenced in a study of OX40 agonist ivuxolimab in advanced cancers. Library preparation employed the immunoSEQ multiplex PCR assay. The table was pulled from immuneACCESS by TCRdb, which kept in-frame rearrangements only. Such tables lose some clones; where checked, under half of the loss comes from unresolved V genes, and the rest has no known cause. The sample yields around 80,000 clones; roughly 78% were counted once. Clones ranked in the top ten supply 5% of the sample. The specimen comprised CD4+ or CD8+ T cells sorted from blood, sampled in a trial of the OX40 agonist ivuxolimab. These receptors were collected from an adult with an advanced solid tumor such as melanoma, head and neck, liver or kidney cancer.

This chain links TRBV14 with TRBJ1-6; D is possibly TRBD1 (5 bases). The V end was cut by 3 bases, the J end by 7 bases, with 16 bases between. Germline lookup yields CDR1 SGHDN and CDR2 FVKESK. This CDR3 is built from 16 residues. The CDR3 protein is CASSHSVGWGNSPLHF. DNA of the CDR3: TGTGCCAGCAGCCATTCCGTGGGGTGGGGGAATTCACCCCTCCACTTT.

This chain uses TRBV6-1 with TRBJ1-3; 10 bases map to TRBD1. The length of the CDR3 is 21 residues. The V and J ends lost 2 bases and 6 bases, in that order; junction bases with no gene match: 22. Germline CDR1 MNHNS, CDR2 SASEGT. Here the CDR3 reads CASSEYYTRASDRGPKNTIYF. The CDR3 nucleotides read TGTGCCAGCAGTGAATACTACACCAGGGCTAGTGACAGGGGGCCAAAAAACACCATATATTTT.

CDR3 nucleotide sequence: TGTGCCAGCAGTGTCGGGACTAGCGGTTACAATGAGCAGTTCTTC. It translates to CASSVGTSGYNEQFF. V usage is TRBV6-1 and J usage is TRBJ2-1; 11 bases fit TRBD2. Germline trimming cut 4 bases from V and 4 bases from J; bases unmatched to any gene: 3. The V gene's germline CDR1 is MNHNS and CDR2 SASEGT. The CDR3 spans 15 residues.

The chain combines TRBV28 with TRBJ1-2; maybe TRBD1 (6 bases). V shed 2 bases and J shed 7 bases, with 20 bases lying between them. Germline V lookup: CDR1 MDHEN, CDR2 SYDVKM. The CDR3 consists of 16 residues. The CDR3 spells CASSLTSQGTRSGYTF. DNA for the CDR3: TGTGCCAGCAGTTTAACGTCCCAGGGGACGCGTTCTGGCTACACCTTC.

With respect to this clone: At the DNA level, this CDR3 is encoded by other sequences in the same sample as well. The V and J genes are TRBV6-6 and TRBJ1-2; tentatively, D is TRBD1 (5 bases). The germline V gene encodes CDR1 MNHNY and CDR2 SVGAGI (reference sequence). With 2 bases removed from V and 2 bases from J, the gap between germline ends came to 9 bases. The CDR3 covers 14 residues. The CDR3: CASSYGGGNYGYTF. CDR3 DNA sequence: TGTGCCAGCAGTTACGGGGGAGGGAACTATGGCTACACCTTC.

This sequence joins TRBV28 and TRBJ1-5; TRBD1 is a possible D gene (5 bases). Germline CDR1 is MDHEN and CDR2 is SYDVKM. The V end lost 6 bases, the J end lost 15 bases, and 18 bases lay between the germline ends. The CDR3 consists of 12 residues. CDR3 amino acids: CASSLGQPSRHF. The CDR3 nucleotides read TGTGCCAGCAGCCTCGGACAACCTTCAAGGCATTTT. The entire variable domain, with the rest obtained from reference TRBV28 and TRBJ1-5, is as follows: DVKVTQSSRYLVKRTGEKVFLECVQDMDHENMFWYRQDPGLGLRLIYFSYDVKMKEKGDIPEGYSVSREKKERFSLILESASTNQTSMYLCASSLGQPSRHFGDGTRLSIL.

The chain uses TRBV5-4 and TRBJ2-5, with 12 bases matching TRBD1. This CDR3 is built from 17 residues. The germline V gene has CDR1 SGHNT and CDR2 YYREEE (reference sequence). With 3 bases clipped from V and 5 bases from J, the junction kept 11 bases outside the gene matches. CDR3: CASSSKFGDRGLETQYF. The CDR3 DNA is TGTGCCAGCAGCTCCAAATTTGGGGACAGGGGGCTGGAGACCCAGTACTTC.

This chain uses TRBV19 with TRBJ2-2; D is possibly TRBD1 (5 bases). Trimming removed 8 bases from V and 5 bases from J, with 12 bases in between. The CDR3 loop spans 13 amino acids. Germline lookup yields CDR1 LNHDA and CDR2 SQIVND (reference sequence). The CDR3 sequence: CASSGGATGELFF. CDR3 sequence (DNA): TGTGCCAGTTCCGGTGGGGCGACCGGGGAGCTGTTTTTT.

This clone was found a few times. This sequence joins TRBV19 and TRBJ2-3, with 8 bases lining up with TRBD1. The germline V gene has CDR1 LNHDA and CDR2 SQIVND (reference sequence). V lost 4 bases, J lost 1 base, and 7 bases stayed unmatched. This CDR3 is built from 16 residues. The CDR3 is CASSNRGQGGTDTQYF. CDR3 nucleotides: TGTGCCAGTAGTAATCGTGGACAGGGAGGCACAGATACGCAGTATTTT.

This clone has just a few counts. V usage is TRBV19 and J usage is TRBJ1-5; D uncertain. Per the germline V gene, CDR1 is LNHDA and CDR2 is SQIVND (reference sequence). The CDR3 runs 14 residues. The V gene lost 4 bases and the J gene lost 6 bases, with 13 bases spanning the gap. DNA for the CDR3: TGTGCCAGTAGTAGGGAAGGGATATCTCAGCCCCAGCATTTT. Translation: CASSREGISQPQHF.

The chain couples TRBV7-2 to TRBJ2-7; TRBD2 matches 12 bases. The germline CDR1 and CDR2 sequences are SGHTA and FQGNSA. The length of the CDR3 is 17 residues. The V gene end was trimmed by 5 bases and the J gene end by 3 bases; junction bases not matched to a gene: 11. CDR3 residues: CASSLRSGLAGRYEQYF. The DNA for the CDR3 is TGTGCCAGCAGCCTGCGTTCTGGACTAGCGGGGCGCTACGAGCAGTACTTC.

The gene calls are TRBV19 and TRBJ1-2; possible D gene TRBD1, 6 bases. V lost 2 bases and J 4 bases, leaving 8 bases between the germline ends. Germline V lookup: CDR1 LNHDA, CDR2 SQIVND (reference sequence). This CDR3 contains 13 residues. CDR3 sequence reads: CASSISQGYGYTF. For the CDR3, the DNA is TGTGCCAGTAGTATATCACAGGGCTATGGCTACACCTTC.

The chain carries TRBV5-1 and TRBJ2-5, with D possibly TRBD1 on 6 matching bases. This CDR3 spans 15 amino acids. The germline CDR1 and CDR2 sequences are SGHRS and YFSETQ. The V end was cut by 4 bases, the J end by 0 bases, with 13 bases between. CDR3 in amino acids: CASSTQGGYQETQYF. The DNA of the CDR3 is TGCGCCAGCAGCACACAGGGCGGGTACCAAGAGACCCAGTACTTC.

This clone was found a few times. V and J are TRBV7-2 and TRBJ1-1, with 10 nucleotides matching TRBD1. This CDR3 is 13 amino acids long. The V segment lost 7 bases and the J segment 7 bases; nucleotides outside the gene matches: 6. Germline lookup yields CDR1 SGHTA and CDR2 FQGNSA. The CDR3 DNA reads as TGTGCCAGCACCGAGGGACAGGGGATTGAAGCTTTCTTT. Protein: CASTEGQGIEAFF.

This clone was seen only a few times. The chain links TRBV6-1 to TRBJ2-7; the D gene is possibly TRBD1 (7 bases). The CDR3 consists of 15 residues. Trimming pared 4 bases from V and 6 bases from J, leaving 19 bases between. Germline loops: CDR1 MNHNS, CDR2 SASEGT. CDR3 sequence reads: CASSGLDRQGSEQYF. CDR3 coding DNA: TGTGCCAGCAGTGGACTAGATCGACAGGGCAGCGAGCAGTACTTC.

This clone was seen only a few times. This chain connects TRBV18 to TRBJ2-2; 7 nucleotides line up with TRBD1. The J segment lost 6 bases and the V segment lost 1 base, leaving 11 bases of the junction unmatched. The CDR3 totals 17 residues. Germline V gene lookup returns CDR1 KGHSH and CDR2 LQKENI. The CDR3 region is CASSPQRDSASAGELFF. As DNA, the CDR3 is TGTGCCAGCTCACCACAAAGGGACAGCGCCAGCGCCGGGGAGCTGTTTTTT.

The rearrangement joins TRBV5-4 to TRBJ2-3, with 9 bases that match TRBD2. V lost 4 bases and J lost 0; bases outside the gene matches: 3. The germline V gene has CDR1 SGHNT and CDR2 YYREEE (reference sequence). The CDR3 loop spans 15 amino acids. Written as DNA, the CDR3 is TGTGCCAGCAGCCGCGGACTAGCGAGCACAGATACGCAGTATTTT. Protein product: CASSRGLASTDTQYF.